Below are 25 T cell receptor beta chains sequenced from a single sample in a study of regulatory dendritic cells for organ transplantation (dated by TCRdb to the late 2010s). The protocol used for the library was the immunoSEQ multiplex PCR assay. TCRdb took over this immuneACCESS table, retaining in-frame rearrangements with V and J assigned. Such tables are incomplete; in checked studies, under half of the missing clones stem from an unresolved V gene, and the remainder is unexplained. The sample table shows around 29,000 clones, and more than 65% are seen once. The ten most abundant clones make up approximately 0.43% of the sample. Sequences were obtained from naive CD8+ T cells from blood. Taken with the paper, the label for cell subset or site translates to: CD45RA+ naive T cells. Receptors originate from a human donor in good health.

CDR3: CASSLSGGATKNIQYF. The CDR3 bases are TGTGCCAGTAGTTTAAGCGGGGGGGCCACCAAAAACATTCAGTACTTC. This chain links TRBV19 with TRBJ2-4; 10 nucleotides agree with TRBD2. Germline V gene lookup returns CDR1 LNHDA and CDR2 SQIVND (reference sequence). The CDR3 extends over 16 amino acids. V was clipped by 5 bases and J by 2 bases; unmatched bases: 6.

This clone was recorded a few times. The rearrangement uses TRBV4-2 and TRBJ2-2; D is ambiguous. The CDR3 length is 13 residues. V was clipped by 2 bases and J by 4 bases, with 5 bases between them. Germline-derived CDR1 and CDR2 are LGHNA and YNFKEQ. The CDR3 bases are TGTGCCAGCAGCCAAACCAGCACCGGGGAGCTGTTTTTT. Residues: CASSQTSTGELFF.

This clone was seen just once. The V call is TRBV11-2, the J call TRBJ2-1, with D unresolved. This CDR3 spans 16 amino acids. The germline CDR1 and CDR2 sequences are SGHAT and FQNNGV. V dropped 1 base and J dropped 0 bases, with 10 bases sitting between them. The CDR3 coding sequence is TGTGCCAGCAGCTTAGTCCCCCTGAGCTCCTACAATGAGCAGTTCTTC. Translating it yields CASSLVPLSSYNEQFF.

This chain connects TRBV2 to TRBJ2-7; possible D gene TRBD1, 5 bases. Trimming took off 8 bases at V and 5 bases at J, with 16 bases between the two ends. Germline CDR1 is SNHLY and CDR2 is FYNNEI. The CDR3 spans 13 residues. CDR3 region: CASGKGQGDEQYF. CDR3 nucleotide sequence: TGTGCCAGCGGCAAAGGGCAGGGCGACGAGCAGTACTTC.

The chain has TRBV5-1 and TRBJ2-1; D is possibly TRBD2 (7 bases). The germline gives CDR1 SGHRS, CDR2 YFSETQ. V was cut by 4 bases and J by 8 bases, with 10 bases left in between. This CDR3 region has 12 residues. The CDR3 sequence is CASSTGGHEQFF. The CDR3 bases are TGCGCCAGCAGCACGGGGGGCCATGAGCAGTTCTTC.

The gene calls are TRBV27 and TRBJ1-5; 7 bases agree with TRBD1. The CDR3 length is 13 residues. Germline CDR1 MNHEY, CDR2 SMNVEV (reference sequence). V shed 6 bases and J 6 bases; nucleotides not matched to a gene: 5. DNA of the CDR3: TGTGCCAGCAGCACGACAGGGATTCAGCCCCAGCATTTT. Translation gives CASSTTGIQPQHF.

The chain joins TRBV6-5 to TRBJ1-1; D unclear. V lost 10 bases, J lost 3 bases, and 6 bases lay in between. Germline-derived CDR1 and CDR2 are MNHEY and SVGAGI. CDR3 size: 10 residues. The CDR3 sequence: CATVDTEAFF. The CDR3 DNA reads TGTGCCACCGTAGACACTGAAGCTTTCTTT.

The V and J genes are TRBV5-4 and TRBJ2-3, with a tentative D call TRBD2 (6 bases). The CDR3 extends over 14 amino acids. With 7 bases removed from V and 2 bases from J, the gap between germline ends came to 14 bases. Germline lookup yields CDR1 SGHNT and CDR2 YYREEE (reference sequence). The CDR3 protein is CASAGWGDTDTQYF. CDR3 nucleotide sequence: TGTGCCAGCGCCGGTTGGGGGGACACAGATACGCAGTATTTT.

This chain connects TRBV6-4 to TRBJ2-5, with 8 bases lining up with TRBD1. Germline-derived CDR1 and CDR2 are MRHNA and SNTAGT. Trimming took 9 bases from V and 5 from J; bases not matched to a gene: 23. The CDR3 has 18 amino acids. The CDR3 DNA is TGTGCCAGACCGCGTGGTGAGACAGGGGCCCTCAGGGGGGAGACCCAGTACTTC. As protein: CARPRGETGALRGETQYF.

This chain joins TRBV6-5 and TRBJ2-7; TRBD1 matches at 7 bases. The CDR3 sequence is 13 residues long. Germline CDR1 MNHEY, CDR2 SVGAGI. The ends lost 1 base at V and 4 bases at J; junction bases unmatched: 1. The CDR3 here is CASSYYRGYEQYF. CDR3 bases: TGTGCCAGCAGTTACTACAGGGGATACGAGCAGTACTTC.

V and J are TRBV27 and TRBJ2-5; the D gene is possibly TRBD2 (7 bases). Germline V gene sequence: CDR1 MNHEY, CDR2 SMNVEV (reference sequence). The V end lost 0 bases, the J end lost 4 bases, and 12 bases lay between the germline ends. The CDR3 consists of 15 residues. The CDR3 sequence: CASSLSEGGGETQYF. The DNA for the CDR3 is TGTGCCAGCAGTTTATCGGAGGGGGGGGGAGAGACCCAGTACTTC.

The CDR3 reads CASGLSGTQDFYGYTF. In nucleotides, the CDR3 is TGTGCTAGTGGTTTGAGCGGGACCCAGGACTTCTATGGCTACACCTTC. The gene calls are TRBV12-5 and TRBJ1-2; D may be TRBD1 (5 bases). CDR3 length: 16 amino acids. Germline values: CDR1 LGHNT, CDR2 FRNRAP. V was pared by 2 bases and J by 4 bases, with 17 bases between. The full variable domain, its missing parts supplied by reference TRBV12-5 and TRBJ1-2, is DARVTQTPRHKVTEMGQEVTMRCQPILGHNTVFWYRQTMMQGLELLAYFRNRAPLDDSGMPKDRFSAEMPDATLATLKIQPSEPRDSAVYFCASGLSGTQDFYGYTFGSGTRLTVV.

The chain uses TRBV9 and TRBJ1-2; 8 positions match TRBD1. Germline V gene data show CDR1 as SGDLS and CDR2 as YYNGEE. V was clipped by 1 base and J by 8 bases; unmatched bases: 13. The CDR3 is 16 residues long. CDR3 protein: CASSVYKGGTGGGYTF. CDR3 sequence (DNA): TGTGCCAGCAGCGTATATAAGGGGGGGACAGGAGGGGGCTACACCTTC.

The V gene is TRBV7-9, the J gene TRBJ1-5; unclear D gene. Germline assignment: CDR1 SEHNR and CDR2 FQNEAQ (reference sequence). Trimming left V 1 base short and J 3 bases short, with 10 bases between. The CDR3 is made up of 15 amino acids. CDR3 nucleotide sequence: TGTGCCAGCAGCTTAGTGGGAGACAACAATCAGCCCCAGCATTTT. Its translation is CASSLVGDNNQPQHF.

The rearrangement links TRBV4-1 to TRBJ1-4; TRBD1 agrees at 7 bases. The CDR3 is 15 amino acids. V dropped 1 base and J dropped 8; count of bases not matched to a gene: 7. Germline assignment: CDR1 MGHRA and CDR2 YSYEKL. Written as DNA, the CDR3 is TGCGCCAGCAGCCAAGTCCCGGGGACAGTCGAAAAACTGTTTTTT. This encodes CASSQVPGTVEKLFF.

The chain combines TRBV12-5 with TRBJ2-1; D is unclear. V gave up 0 bases and J gave up 10 bases, with 10 bases separating them. This CDR3 spans 13 amino acids. Germline loops: CDR1 LGHNT, CDR2 FRNRAP. CDR3 in DNA: TGTGCTAGTGGTTTGGTACTGGAGCGAGAGCAGTTCTTC. It is translated as CASGLVLEREQFF.

The chain employs TRBV9 and TRBJ2-5, with D possibly TRBD1 on 5 matching bases. Trimming took 0 bases from V and 1 from J, leaving 7 bases between them. The CDR3 is 14 residues long. CDR1 is SGDLS, CDR2 YYNGEE, per germline. The CDR3 sequence: CASSVGQGQETQYF. The CDR3 coding sequence is TGTGCCAGCAGCGTAGGCCAGGGCCAAGAGACCCAGTACTTC.

The chain recombines TRBV7-9 with TRBJ1-6, with D perhaps TRBD1 (5 bases). This CDR3 spans 14 amino acids. CDR1 SEHNR and CDR2 FQNEAQ come from the germline V gene (reference sequence). The V gene lost 3 bases and the J gene lost 10 bases, with 13 bases spanning the gap. The CDR3 DNA follows: TGTGCCAGCAGCTTCGCGCAGGGTGGATCACCCCTCCACTTT. Translated, it gives CASSFAQGGSPLHF.

J is TRBJ2-1 and V is TRBV19, with D uncertain. Germline CDR1 is LNHDA and CDR2 is SQIVND (reference sequence). With 6 bases removed from V and 6 bases from J, the gap between germline ends came to 9 bases. This CDR3 contains 12 residues. CDR3 nucleotides: TGTGCCAGTAGCCCCACCAGCAATGAGCAGTTCTTC. This gives the protein CASSPTSNEQFF.

CDR3 sequence reads: CASSLAGPRAIDEQYF. CDR3 sequence (DNA): TGTGCCAGCAGCTTAGCGGGGCCTAGGGCTATCGACGAGCAGTACTTC. The chain links TRBV11-1 to TRBJ2-7; maybe TRBD1 (5 bases). The germline V gene encodes CDR1 SGHAT and CDR2 FQDESV (reference sequence). The CDR3 is 16 amino acids. V was trimmed by 0 bases and J by 5 bases, leaving 17 bases between them.

The CDR3 DNA reads as TGTGCCACCCTGGACAGGGGGCATAGTGGGGATGAGCAGTTCTTC. It encodes CATLDRGHSGDEQFF. The chain employs TRBV6-1 and TRBJ2-1, with 11 bases that match TRBD1. Germline assignment: CDR1 MNHNS and CDR2 SASEGT. V shed 10 bases, J shed 8 bases, and the junction held 13 bases outside the gene matches. The CDR3 is made up of 15 amino acids.

The rearrangement uses TRBV6-5 and TRBJ1-2; D unresolved. With 5 bases removed from V and 8 bases from J, the gap between germline ends came to 15 bases. In germline, CDR1 is MNHEY, CDR2 SVGAGI. This CDR3 is 13 amino acids long. The CDR3 DNA reads as TGTGCCAGCAGTCATAAACCTATCGGGGGCTACACCTTC. Its protein is CASSHKPIGGYTF.

The chain is built from TRBV7-6 and TRBJ2-7, with 8 bases aligning to TRBD1. Trimming took 5 bases from V and 0 from J; bases not matched to a gene: 6. CDR3 length equals 15 residues. Germline V gives CDR1 SGHVS, CDR2 FNYEAQ. CDR3 DNA: TGTGCCAGCAGCCCGGGACAGGCCAGCTCCTACGAGCAGTACTTC. Residues: CASSPGQASSYEQYF. The complete variable domain, with remaining parts taken from reference TRBV7-6 and TRBJ2-7, reads GAGVSQSPRYKVTKRGQDVALRCDPISGHVSLYWYRQALGQGPEFLTYFNYEAQQDKSGLPNDRFSAERPEGSISTLTIQRTEQRDSAMYRCASSPGQASSYEQYFGPGTRLTVT.

The rearrangement links TRBV19 to TRBJ1-6; 9 nucleotides align to TRBD1. V lost 6 bases to trimming and J lost 9 bases; unmatched junction nucleotides: 9. The germline V gene has CDR1 LNHDA and CDR2 SQIVND (reference sequence). The CDR3 is made up of 15 amino acids. The CDR3 protein is CASREGTGLVSPLHF. The CDR3 DNA reads as TGTGCCAGTAGGGAGGGGACAGGGCTTGTTTCACCCCTCCACTTT.

The CDR3 protein is CASSPAAGLSSYEQYF. The CDR3 DNA is TGTGCCAGCAGCCCCGCAGCCGGGTTGAGCTCCTACGAGCAGTACTTC. The chain is built from TRBV11-2 and TRBJ2-7, with D uncertain. The CDR3 extends over 16 amino acids. Germline-derived CDR1 and CDR2 are SGHAT and FQNNGV. V dropped 5 bases and J dropped 0 bases, with 17 bases sitting between them.